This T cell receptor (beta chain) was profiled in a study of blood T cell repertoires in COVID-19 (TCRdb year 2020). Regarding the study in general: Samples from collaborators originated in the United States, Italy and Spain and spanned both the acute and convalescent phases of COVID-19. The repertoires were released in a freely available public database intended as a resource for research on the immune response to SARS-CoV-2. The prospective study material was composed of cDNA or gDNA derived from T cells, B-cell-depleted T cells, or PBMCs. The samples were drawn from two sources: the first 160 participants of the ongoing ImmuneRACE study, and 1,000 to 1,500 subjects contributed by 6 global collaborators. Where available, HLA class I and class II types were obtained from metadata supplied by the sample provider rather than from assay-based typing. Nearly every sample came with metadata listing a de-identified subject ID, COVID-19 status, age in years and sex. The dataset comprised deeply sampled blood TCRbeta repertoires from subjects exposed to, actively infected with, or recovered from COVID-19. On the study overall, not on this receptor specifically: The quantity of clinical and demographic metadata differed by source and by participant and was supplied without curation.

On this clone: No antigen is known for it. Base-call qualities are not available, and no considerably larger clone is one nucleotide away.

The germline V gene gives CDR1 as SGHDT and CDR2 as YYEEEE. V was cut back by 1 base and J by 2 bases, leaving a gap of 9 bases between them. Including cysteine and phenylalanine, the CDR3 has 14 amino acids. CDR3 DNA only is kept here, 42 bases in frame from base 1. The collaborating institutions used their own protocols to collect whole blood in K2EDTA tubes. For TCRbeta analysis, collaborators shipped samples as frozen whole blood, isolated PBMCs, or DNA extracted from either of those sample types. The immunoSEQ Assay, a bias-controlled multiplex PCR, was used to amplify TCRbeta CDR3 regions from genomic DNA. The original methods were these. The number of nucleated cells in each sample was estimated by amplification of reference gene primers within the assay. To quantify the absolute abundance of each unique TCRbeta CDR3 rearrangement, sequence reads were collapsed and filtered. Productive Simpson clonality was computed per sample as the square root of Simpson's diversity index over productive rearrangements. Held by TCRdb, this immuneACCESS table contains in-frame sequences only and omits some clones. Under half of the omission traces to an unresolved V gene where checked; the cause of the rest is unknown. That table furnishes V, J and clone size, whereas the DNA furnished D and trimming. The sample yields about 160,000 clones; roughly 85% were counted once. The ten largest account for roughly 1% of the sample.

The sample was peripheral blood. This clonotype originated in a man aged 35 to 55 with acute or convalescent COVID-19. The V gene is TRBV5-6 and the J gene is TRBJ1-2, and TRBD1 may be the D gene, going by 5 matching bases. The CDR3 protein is CASSLRGRNYGYTF. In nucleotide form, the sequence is TGTGCCAGCAGCTTGCGGGGGAGAAACTATGGCTACACCTTC.